Below, 13 T cell receptor beta chains from the same sample are listed, as sequenced in a study of Graves' ophthalmopathy and Graves' hyperthyroidism. The authors amplified TCR beta CDR3 regions from RNA transcripts. First-round RT-PCR employed HTBI primers, with a second-round multiplex PCR after it. MiXCR, run by TCRdb on the multiplex PCR reads, gives a single entry per CDR3 protein. The repertoire has 45,000 to 60,000 distinct CDR3 sequences, roughly 47% of them found once; the top ten carry roughly 5%. The sequenced sample was peripheral blood. These TCRs come from an adult woman with Graves' ophthalmopathy.

The V gene is TRBV12-5, the J gene TRBJ2-6; D is undetermined. Deletions cut 0 bases from V and 3 bases from J, with 6 bases between. Per the germline V gene, CDR1 is LGHNT and CDR2 is FRNRAP. The CDR3 covers 15 residues. The CDR3 region has the DNA TGTGCTAGTGGTTTGGTAAGGTTTGGGGCCAACGTCCTGACTTTC. Residues: CASGLVRFGANVLTF.

About this clonotype itself: An end of the junction does not agree with germline; a read error may underlie this. V gene TRBV20-1 combines with J gene TRBJ2-2, with D possibly being TRBD2 (6 bases). Germline CDR1 is DFQATT and CDR2 is SNEGSKA (reference sequence). The CDR3 consists of 14 residues. CDR3 coding DNA: TGCAGCGCTATACCGGGACTGATCACCGGTGAGCTGTTTTTT. Translating gives CSAIPGLITGELFF.

This clonotype was counted many times. The chain carries TRBV5-1 and TRBJ2-5, with a possible D match to TRBD1 (6 bases). The V end lost 4 bases, the J end lost 5 bases, and 18 bases lay between the germline ends. The CDR3 spans 15 residues. Germline lookup yields CDR1 SGHRS and CDR2 YFSETQ. The CDR3 region is CASSGWSGAGETQYF. In nucleotides, the CDR3 is TGCGCCAGCAGCGGTTGGTCAGGGGCCGGGGAGACCCAGTACTTC.

Regarding this clonotype: The conserved phenylalanine or tryptophan is not found at the CDR3 terminus, so this likely reflects a read error. The DNA is omitted, as the CDR3 cannot be located on it reliably, and the CDR3 follows TCRdb's listing. The chain is built from TRBV20-1 and TRBJ2-7; TRBD1, the table's D call, lacks a check against the DNA. CDR1 is DFQATT, CDR2 SNEGSKA, per germline (reference sequence). The CDR3 sequence runs 15 residues, both termini included. The CDR3 loop reads CSARDAGGGTYERYS.

The CDR3 DNA reads TGCAGTGCTAGAGAACGACTAGGGGAGCTGTTTTTT. This encodes CSARERLGELFF. This chain joins TRBV20-1 and TRBJ2-2; TRBD2 is a possible D gene (5 bases). Germline V lookup: CDR1 DFQATT, CDR2 SNEGSKA (reference sequence). CDR3 length: 12 amino acids. V was cut by 0 bases and J by 8 bases, with 7 bases left in between.

This clonotype is labeled as medium-sized. The rearrangement uses TRBV10-3 and TRBJ2-1; D is undetermined. CDR1 and CDR2 (germline): ENHRY, SYGVKD. CDR3 length: 12 amino acids. The germline V and J ends were trimmed by 11 bases and 5 bases, with 13 bases remaining between them. The DNA for the CDR3 is TGTGCCTGCGCCCCCCGGGACAATGAGCAGTTCTTC. It is translated as CACAPRDNEQFF.

For this clonotype: No conserved phenylalanine or tryptophan ends this CDR3, so it is likely a read error. The gene calls are TRBV11-2 and TRBJ2-7; 10 bases map to TRBD2. The CDR3 has 16 amino acids. V lost 6 bases to trimming and J lost 3 bases; unmatched junction nucleotides: 11. Looked up from germline, CDR1 is SGHAT and CDR2 is FQNNGV. The CDR3 region is CASSPKTSGIDYEQYL. CDR3 bases: TGTGCCAGCAGTCCCAAAACTAGCGGGATCGACTACGAGCAGTACCTC.

The chain links TRBV7-3 to TRBJ2-3; 9 positions match TRBD2. With 5 bases clipped from V and 4 bases from J, the junction kept 7 bases outside the gene matches. CDR3 size: 15 residues. CDR1 is SGHTA, CDR2 FQGTGA, per germline. CDR3 DNA: TGTGCCAGCAGCCCAGTTGCGGGAGGGGCAGATACGCAGTATTTT. Translated: CASSPVAGGADTQYF.

This clonotype was observed at least ten times. The gene calls are TRBV7-9 and TRBJ1-1; D might be TRBD1 (6 bases). Germline V CDR1 and CDR2: SEHNR, FQNEAQ (reference sequence). V dropped 6 bases and J dropped 5 bases, with 13 bases sitting between them. CDR3 length: 13 amino acids. CDR3 DNA: TGTGCCAGCAGAAAAACAGGGAAAACTGAAGCTTTCTTT. Translation gives CASRKTGKTEAFF.

This clonotype was seen ten or more times. V is TRBV2 and J is TRBJ2-1; tentative D call: TRBD1 (6 bases). The CDR3 length is 14 residues. Germline V gene sequence: CDR1 SNHLY, CDR2 FYNNEI. V was trimmed by 6 bases and J by 9 bases, leaving 18 bases between them. In nucleotides, the CDR3 is TGTGCCAGCAGACATAGCGAGGGGGTGGGTGAGCAGTTCTTC. Amino acids: CASRHSEGVGEQFF.

This clonotype came up many times. The J gene is TRBJ1-5, the V gene TRBV6-1; 8 bases align to TRBD1. CDR1 MNHNS and CDR2 SASEGT come from the germline V gene. The length of the CDR3 is 15 residues. Trimming cost V 6 bases and J 0 bases; bases outside gene matches: 4. The CDR3 is CASRRTGSSNQPQHF. CDR3 DNA sequence: TGTGCCAGCAGGCGGACAGGGAGTAGCAATCAGCCCCAGCATTTT.

As for this clonotype: A read error is likely, as this CDR3 ends without the conserved phenylalanine or tryptophan. The DNA is omitted, as the CDR3 cannot be located on it reliably, and the CDR3 follows TCRdb's listing. This rearrangement joins TRBV11-2 to TRBJ1-2. Germline CDR1 SGHAT, CDR2 FQNNGV. The CDR3 is 15 amino acids long, termini counted. CDR3 in amino acids: CASSSAISGAYGYAL.

With regard to this clonotype: One end of the junction does not line up with germline, which may come from a read error. J is TRBJ2-5 and V is TRBV7-2; 9 bases align to TRBD1. The CDR3 consists of 17 residues. CDR1 and CDR2 from the germline V gene are SGHTA and FQGNSA. CDR3 nucleotides: TGTGCCACCAGCCGACAAAGTTTAGGACAGGGGACAGAGACCCAGTACTTC. Protein product: CATSRQSLGQGTETQYF.